This entry lists 24 T cell receptor beta chains sequenced from one sample in a study of T cell repertoires in cytomegalovirus infection (dated by TCRdb to about 2019). Sequencing was carried out with an Illumina HiSeq 1500. Clones were called with MiXCR by TCRdb after fastp trimmed the public reads at Q25, and only in-frame beta chains were retained. Rows are combined by CDR3 protein, so each entry shows the most common genes and DNA. This sample is represented by about 320,000 distinct CDR3 sequences; over 7.5% of them were singletons. Around 4% of the sample is in the top ten clones. Sequencing was performed on PBMCs. The receptors stem from a human donor in good health (CMV status not recorded). Some clones in this sample may be carry-over from other donors' samples.

This chain connects TRBV29-1 to TRBJ1-1, with D possibly matching TRBD1 (5 bases). Per germline, CDR1 SQVTM and CDR2 ANQGSEA. The CDR3 runs to 11 residues. V was clipped by 1 base and J by 7 bases, with 7 bases between them. In DNA form, the CDR3 reads TGCAGCGTTGAAGGGACATATGAAGCTTTCTTT. It is translated as CSVEGTYEAFF. The whole variable domain, filled in from reference TRBV29-1 and TRBJ1-1, reads SAVISQKPSRDICQRGTSLTIQCQVDSQVTMMFWYRQQPGQSLTLIATANQGSEATYESGFVIDKFPISRPNLTFSTLTVSNMSPEDSSIYLCSVEGTYEAFFGQGTRLTVV.

This chain joins TRBV11-2 and TRBJ2-1; TRBD1 might be the D (5 bases). The germline V gene encodes CDR1 SGHAT and CDR2 FQNNGV. This CDR3 region has 12 residues. Trimming took 0 bases from V and 12 from J, leaving 9 bases between them. The CDR3 DNA follows: TGTGCCAGCAGCTTAGAGCCAGGGCGGCAGTTCTTC. Its translation: CASSLEPGRQFF.

This clonotype was counted ten times or more. This rearrangement joins TRBV7-2 to TRBJ1-2; no reliable D call. V dropped 4 bases and J dropped 1 base, with 10 bases sitting between them. CDR1 and CDR2 (germline): SGHTA, FQGNSA. The CDR3 covers 14 residues. CDR3 coding DNA: TGTGCCAGCAGCTCGCGGGCCGTTAACTATGGCTACACCTTC. This codes for CASSSRAVNYGYTF.

In its sample, this clonotype was seen many times. J is TRBJ1-3 and V is TRBV7-2; D unresolved. Trimming shortened V by 5 bases and J by 0 bases, and 8 bases separated the two germline ends. The CDR3 sequence is 14 residues long. CDR1 is SGHTA, CDR2 FQGNSA, per germline. The CDR3 here is CASSVESSGNTIYF. CDR3 nucleotides: TGTGCCAGCAGCGTAGAAAGCTCTGGAAACACCATATATTTT.

In its sample, this clonotype was seen many times. V and J are TRBV7-6 and TRBJ2-7; 11 bases match TRBD2. CDR1 and CDR2 (germline): SGHVS, FNYEAQ. The ends lost 4 bases at V and 7 bases at J; junction bases unmatched: 9. This CDR3 contains 15 residues. The CDR3 spells CASSSLAGGPDEQYF. The DNA for the CDR3 is TGTGCCAGCAGCTCATTAGCGGGAGGGCCGGATGAGCAGTACTTC.

This clonotype appeared many times. The CDR3, as DNA: TGTGCCAGCAGCTACGACAGGGTGGGCGCAGATACGCAGTATTTT. Translation gives CASSYDRVGADTQYF. The J gene is TRBJ2-3, the V gene TRBV7-2; 7 bases map to TRBD1. The V gene end was trimmed by 4 bases and the J gene end by 4 bases; junction bases not matched to a gene: 8. This CDR3 is 15 amino acids long. CDR1 and CDR2 from the germline V gene are SGHTA and FQGNSA.

The sample holds a few counts of this clonotype. The J gene is TRBJ2-1, the V gene TRBV7-2; TRBD2 agrees at 8 bases. CDR1 is SGHTA and CDR2 is FQGNSA in the germline V gene. With V trimmed by 5 bases and J by 2 bases, 17 bases remained unmatched. The CDR3 has 19 amino acids. The CDR3 region has the DNA TGTGCCAGCAGCCCCCGGGGTGGCGCGAGCGGGGGAACCTACAATGAGCAGTTCTTC. It translates to CASSPRGGASGGTYNEQFF.

The sample holds many counts of this clonotype. The rearrangement links TRBV24-1 to TRBJ1-2, with 7 bases aligning to TRBD1. This CDR3 contains 16 residues. V shed 3 bases, J shed 4 bases, and the junction held 10 bases outside the gene matches. Germline-derived CDR1 and CDR2 are KGHDR and SFDVKD. Written as DNA, the CDR3 is TGTGCCACCAGTGATGGCGGGACAGCGAATCTCTATGGCTACACCTTC. Translation gives CATSDGGTANLYGYTF.

The chain recombines TRBV20-1 with TRBJ2-1, with 10 positions matching TRBD2. This CDR3 is built from 16 residues. Germline V CDR1 and CDR2: DFQATT, SNEGSKA (reference sequence). The junction had 10 bases not matched to a gene; V was cut back by 3 bases and J by 5 bases. The CDR3 here is CSASAASGSRHNEQFF. CDR3 sequence (DNA): TGCAGTGCTAGTGCGGCTAGCGGGAGTCGGCACAATGAGCAGTTCTTC.

There are many counts of this clonotype. The rearrangement links TRBV12-3 or TRBV12-4 to TRBJ1-1, with D possibly matching TRBD1 (6 bases). The length of the CDR3 is 14 residues. V was shortened by 3 bases and J by 2 bases, with 10 bases between the two germline ends. The CDR3 reads CASSFGQHNTEAFF. The CDR3 DNA reads TGTGCCAGCAGTTTTGGACAGCATAACACTGAAGCTTTCTTT.

This clonotype was counted between two and nine times. The rearrangement joins TRBV2 to TRBJ1-1, with unresolved D. Germline V gene sequence: CDR1 SNHLY, CDR2 FYNNEI. The CDR3 contains 21 residues. The V end was cut by 2 bases, the J end by 1 base, with 29 bases between. CDR3 protein: CASSEIFVTLGEDPRNTEAFF. CDR3 coding DNA: TGTGCCAGCAGTGAAATTTTTGTGACCCTCGGAGAGGACCCACGGAACACTGAAGCTTTCTTT.

V usage is TRBV7-2 and J usage is TRBJ2-7, with 8 bases fitting TRBD1. From germline, CDR1 is SGHTA and CDR2 FQGNSA. The CDR3 consists of 13 residues. Unmatched junction bases numbered 8, after V lost 6 bases and J lost 7 bases. CDR3 region: CASSSGGGAEQYF. CDR3 bases: TGTGCCAGCAGTTCAGGGGGCGGGGCTGAGCAGTACTTC.

V usage is TRBV2 and J usage is TRBJ2-7; 9 nucleotides agree with TRBD2. V lost 6 bases to trimming and J lost 3 bases; unmatched junction nucleotides: 9. Germline V gene sequence: CDR1 SNHLY, CDR2 FYNNEI. CDR3 length: 15 amino acids. DNA for the CDR3: TGTGCCAGCAGCAAGGGGCCTAGCGGGATCTACGAGCAGTACTTC. Its translation is CASSKGPSGIYEQYF.

This clonotype is deemed medium-sized. The genes are TRBV10-3 and TRBJ2-1; no definite D call. This CDR3 has 12 amino acids. Per germline, CDR1 ENHRY and CDR2 SYGVKD. V shed 4 bases and J shed 5 bases, with 6 bases lying between them. The CDR3 sequence: CAISGRDNEQFF. In DNA form, the CDR3 reads TGTGCCATCAGTGGTCGGGACAATGAGCAGTTCTTC.

The sample holds a few counts of this clonotype. The chain combines TRBV5-4 with TRBJ2-2, with TRBD2 matching over 8 bases. Germline CDR1 SGHNT, CDR2 YYREEE (reference sequence). The CDR3 loop spans 17 amino acids. V lost 1 base to trimming and J lost 0 bases; unmatched junction nucleotides: 5. The CDR3 protein is CASSLFGAGANTGELFF. CDR3 DNA: TGTGCCAGCAGCTTGTTCGGAGCGGGGGCGAACACCGGGGAGCTGTTTTTT.

This clonotype was detected only a few times. This rearrangement joins TRBV20-1 to TRBJ2-5; D unclear. There are 14 residues in the CDR3. V was trimmed by 3 bases and J by 2 bases, leaving 13 bases between them. Germline CDR1 DFQATT, CDR2 SNEGSKA (reference sequence). CDR3 sequence (DNA): TGCAGTGCTAGGGGTCGTGGGGATCAAGAGACCCAGTACTTC. It codes for CSARGRGDQETQYF.

This clonotype was detected many times. The chain combines TRBV7-8 with TRBJ2-2, with 12 bases fitting TRBD2. J was trimmed by 7 bases and V by 5 bases; bases with no gene match: 8. Germline CDR1 SGHVS, CDR2 FQNEAQ. The CDR3 has 16 amino acids. This chain's CDR3 is CASSTRTSGTVGELFF. The CDR3 DNA sequence: TGTGCCAGCAGCACCCGGACTAGCGGGACTGTCGGGGAGCTGTTTTTT.

This chain connects TRBV28 to TRBJ2-4; D unclear. Trimming cost V 3 bases and J 11 bases, with 17 bases left between them. The germline V gene encodes CDR1 MDHEN and CDR2 SYDVKM. This CDR3 comprises 14 residues. CDR3 in DNA: TGTGCCAGCAGTTTGAGTAGTCCTTCCCGGGTTCAGTACTTC. Residues: CASSLSSPSRVQYF.

This clonotype has just a few counts. This chain uses TRBV25-1 with TRBJ1-1; 9 nucleotides agree with TRBD1. J was trimmed by 7 bases and V by 4 bases; bases with no gene match: 7. CDR1 is MGHDK and CDR2 is SYGVNS in the germline V gene. The CDR3 has 14 residues. CDR3 coding DNA: TGTGCCAGCAGTGCCTGGACAGGGGAGGATGAAGCTTTCTTT. Protein: CASSAWTGEDEAFF. The whole variable domain, filled in from reference TRBV25-1 and TRBJ1-1, reads EADIYQTPRYLVIGTGKKITLECSQTMGHDKMYWYQQDPGMELHLIHYSYGVNSTEKGDLSSESTVSRIRTEHFPLTLESARPSHTSQYLCASSAWTGEDEAFFGQGTRLTVV.

There are many counts of this clonotype. The genes are TRBV7-9 and TRBJ1-1, with D hard to call. The CDR3 totals 13 residues. V gave up 5 bases and J gave up 3 bases, with 10 bases separating them. In germline, CDR1 is SEHNR, CDR2 FQNEAQ (reference sequence). DNA for the CDR3: TGTGCCAGCAGCCCCCTTAGGGACACTGAAGCTTTCTTT. Residues: CASSPLRDTEAFF.

This clonotype came up many times. The chain links TRBV7-6 to TRBJ2-5, with TRBD2 as a possible D gene (5 bases). Germline CDR1 reads SGHVS; CDR2 reads FNYEAQ. The CDR3 extends over 15 amino acids. The V gene lost 1 base and the J gene lost 4 bases, with 13 bases spanning the gap. The CDR3 here is CASSLVDREIETQYF. CDR3 bases: TGTGCCAGCAGCTTAGTTGACCGGGAAATAGAGACCCAGTACTTC. Using reference TRBV7-6 and TRBJ2-5 for the parts outside the CDR3, the full variable domain is GAGVSQSPRYKVTKRGQDVALRCDPISGHVSLYWYRQALGQGPEFLTYFNYEAQQDKSGLPNDRFSAERPEGSISTLTIQRTEQRDSAMYRCASSLVDREIETQYFGPGTRLLVL.

This clonotype was seen a few times. The chain has TRBV20-1 and TRBJ1-2, with D tentatively TRBD1 (5 bases). The V end was cut by 5 bases, the J end by 5 bases, with 12 bases between. Germline CDR1 DFQATT, CDR2 SNEGSKA (reference sequence). This CDR3 contains 12 residues. CDR3 protein: CSAGGKSYGYTF. DNA of the CDR3: TGCAGTGCTGGGGGAAAATCATATGGCTACACCTTC.

V is TRBV19 and J is TRBJ1-1; 7 bases line up with TRBD1. Per the germline V gene, CDR1 is LNHDA and CDR2 is SQIVND (reference sequence). CDR3 length equals 16 residues. J gave up 10 bases and V 5 bases, and 19 bases lay outside the gene matches. The CDR3 loop is CASSDKGALIGTRAFF. As DNA, the CDR3 is TGTGCCAGTAGTGATAAGGGGGCCCTGATCGGCACTAGAGCTTTCTTT.

This clonotype was seen repeatedly, ten times or more. V and J are TRBV27 and TRBJ2-7, with 9 bases aligning to TRBD2. The CDR3 loop spans 18 amino acids. Germline values: CDR1 MNHEY, CDR2 SMNVEV (reference sequence). V gave up 0 bases and J gave up 5 bases; unmatched junction bases: 14. The DNA of the CDR3 is TGTGCCAGCAGTTTATCGAGCCTGGAGGGACTAGCATACGACGAGCAGTACTTC. It is translated as CASSLSSLEGLAYDEQYF.